The T cell receptor beta chain described here comes from a study of cytomegalovirus exposure and HLA in healthy donors. Primers for the PCR totalled 60 Vbeta and 13 Jbeta. The repertoire was sequenced with immunoSEQ multiplex PCR; TCRdb's copy has only in-frame clones and lacks some. The sample records fewer than 200,000 clones, about 83% being singletons. This CDR3 is built from 18 residues. The source of this sequence is a young woman in good health and CMV-seronegative. The gene calls are TRBV1 and TRBJ1-2; the D call of TRBD1 is as the table states it, not checked on the DNA. TRBV1 is termed a pseudogene. The sequencing sample was made of PBMCs. The CDR3 region has the DNA TGCACCAGCAGCCAAGATCACGGACAGGGGGCTCCCCTATATGGCTACACCTTC. It translates to CTSSQDHGQGAPLYGYTF.